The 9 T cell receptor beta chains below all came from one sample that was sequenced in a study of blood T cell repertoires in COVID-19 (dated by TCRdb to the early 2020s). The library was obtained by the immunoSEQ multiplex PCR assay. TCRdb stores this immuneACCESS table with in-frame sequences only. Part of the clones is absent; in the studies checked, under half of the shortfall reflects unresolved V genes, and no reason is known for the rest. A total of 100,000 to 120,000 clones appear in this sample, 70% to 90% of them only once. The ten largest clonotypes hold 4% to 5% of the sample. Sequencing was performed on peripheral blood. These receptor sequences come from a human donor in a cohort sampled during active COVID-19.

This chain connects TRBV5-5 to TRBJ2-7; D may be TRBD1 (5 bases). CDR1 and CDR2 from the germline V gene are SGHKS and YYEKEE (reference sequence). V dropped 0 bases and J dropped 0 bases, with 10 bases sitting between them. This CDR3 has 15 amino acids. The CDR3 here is CASSLAGLSSYEQYF. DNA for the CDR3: TGTGCCAGCAGCTTGGCAGGGCTAAGCTCCTACGAGCAGTACTTC.

CDR3 residues: CASRLLTADTQYF. Written as DNA, the CDR3 is TGTGCCAGCAGGCTCCTTACGGCAGATACGCAGTATTTT. This chain links TRBV5-4 with TRBJ2-3; D gene unclear. The CDR3 length is 13 residues. Germline CDR1 is SGHNT and CDR2 is YYREEE (reference sequence). Deletions cut 5 bases from V and 4 bases from J, with 11 bases between.

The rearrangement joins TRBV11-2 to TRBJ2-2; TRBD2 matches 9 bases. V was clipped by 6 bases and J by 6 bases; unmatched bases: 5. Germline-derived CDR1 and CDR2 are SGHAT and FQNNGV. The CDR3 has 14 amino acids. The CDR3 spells CASSFGTSPGELFF. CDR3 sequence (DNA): TGTGCCAGCAGTTTCGGGACTAGCCCCGGGGAGCTGTTTTTT.

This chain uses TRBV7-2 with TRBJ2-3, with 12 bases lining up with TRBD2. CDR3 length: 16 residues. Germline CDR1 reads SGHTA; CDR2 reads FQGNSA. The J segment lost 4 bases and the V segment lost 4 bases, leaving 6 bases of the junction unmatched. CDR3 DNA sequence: TGTGCCAGCAGCTACCTAGCGGGAGGGGACGCAGATACGCAGTATTTT. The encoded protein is CASSYLAGGDADTQYF.

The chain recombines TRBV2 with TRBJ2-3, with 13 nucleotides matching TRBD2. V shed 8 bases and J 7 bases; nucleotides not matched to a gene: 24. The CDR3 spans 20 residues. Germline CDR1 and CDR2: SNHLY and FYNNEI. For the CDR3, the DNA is TGTGCCAGCCCCCCGCTATCGGGACTAGCGGGGCGGGGACGGGAAAATACGCAGTATTTT. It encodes CASPPLSGLAGRGRENTQYF. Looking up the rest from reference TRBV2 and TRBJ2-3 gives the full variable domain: EPEVTQTPSHQVTQMGQEVILRCVPISNHLYFYWYRQILGQKVEFLVSFYNNEISEKSEIFDDQFSVERPDGSNFTLKIRSTKLEDSAMYFCASPPLSGLAGRGRENTQYFGPGTRLTVL.

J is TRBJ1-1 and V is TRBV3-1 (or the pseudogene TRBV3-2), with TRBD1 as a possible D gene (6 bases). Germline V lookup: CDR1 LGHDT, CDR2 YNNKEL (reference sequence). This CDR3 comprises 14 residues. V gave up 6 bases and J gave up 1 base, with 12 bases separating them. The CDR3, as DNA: TGTGCCAGCAGACATCTGGACAGGAACACTGAAGCTTTCTTT. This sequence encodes CASRHLDRNTEAFF.

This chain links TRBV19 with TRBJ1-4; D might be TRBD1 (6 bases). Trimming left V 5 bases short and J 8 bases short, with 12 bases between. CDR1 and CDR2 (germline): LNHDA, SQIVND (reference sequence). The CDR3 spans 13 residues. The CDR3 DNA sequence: TGTGCCAGTAGTCTCAGGGGTACAGAAAAACTGTTTTTT. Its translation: CASSLRGTEKLFF.

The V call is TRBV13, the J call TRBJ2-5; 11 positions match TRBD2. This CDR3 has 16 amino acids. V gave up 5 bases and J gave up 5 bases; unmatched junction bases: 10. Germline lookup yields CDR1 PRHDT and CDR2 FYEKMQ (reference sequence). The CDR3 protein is CASSLELAGAPETQYF. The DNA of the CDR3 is TGTGCCAGCAGCCTGGAACTAGCGGGGGCCCCCGAGACCCAGTACTTC.

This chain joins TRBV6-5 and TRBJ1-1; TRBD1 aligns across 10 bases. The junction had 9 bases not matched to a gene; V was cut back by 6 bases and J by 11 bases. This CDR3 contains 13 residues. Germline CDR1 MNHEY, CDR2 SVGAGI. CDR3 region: CASRSDRGPWAFF. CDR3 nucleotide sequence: TGTGCCAGCAGATCAGACAGGGGGCCTTGGGCTTTCTTT.